One and the same sample provided the 20 T cell receptor beta chains below, sequenced in a study of cytomegalovirus exposure and HLA in healthy donors. The PCR made use of 60 Vbeta and 13 Jbeta primers. Some clones are missing from TCRdb's copy, which holds only in-frame ones; the method was immunoSEQ multiplex PCR. The sample carries 90,000 to 120,000 clones, around 77% recorded once. Sequencing input: PBMCs. These receptors were obtained from a man between 18 and 35 years old in good health and CMV-seronegative.

On this clone: Mismatch with germline at one junction end may stem from a read error. The rearrangement joins TRBV6-5 to TRBJ1-3; tentative D call: TRBD1 (5 bases). The CDR3 is made up of 12 amino acids. The germline gives CDR1 MNHEY, CDR2 SVGAGI. This CDR3 reads CASSLLGGHLCF. The CDR3 region has the DNA TGTGCCAGCAGCCTTCTAGGCGGACACCTATGTTTT.

DNA for the CDR3: TGTGCCAGCAACGCAGGGGCCCGAACAGATACGCAGTATTTT. This translates into CASNAGARTDTQYF. The chain carries TRBV9 and TRBJ2-3; D is possibly TRBD1 (6 bases). Per the germline V gene, CDR1 is SGDLS and CDR2 is YYNGEE. Between the trimmed V and J ends, which lost 6 bases and 3 bases, there was a span of 14 bases. The CDR3 length is 14 residues.

This rearrangement joins TRBV11-1 to TRBJ2-1; TRBD2 agrees at 11 bases. The CDR3 runs 17 residues. J lost 7 bases, V lost 5 bases, and 13 bases had no gene match. Germline V lookup: CDR1 SGHAT, CDR2 FQDESV (reference sequence). CDR3 region: CASSPRVAGGSTNEQFF. CDR3 DNA: TGTGCCAGCAGCCCGAGAGTAGCGGGGGGGTCGACGAATGAGCAGTTCTTC.

The chain combines TRBV6-5 with TRBJ2-3, with 7 bases that match TRBD2. V was pared by 3 bases and J by 3 bases, with 6 bases of the junction left unmatched. Per germline, CDR1 MNHEY and CDR2 SVGAGI. The CDR3 runs to 15 residues. The CDR3 protein is CASSYGGERTDTQYF. CDR3 nucleotides: TGTGCCAGCAGTTATGGGGGGGAGCGTACAGATACGCAGTATTTT.

This clone was seen more than once but under ten times. CDR3: CASSQDRRYYGYTF. The CDR3, as DNA: TGTGCCAGCAGCCAGGACAGGCGCTACTATGGCTACACCTTC. The V gene is TRBV5-5, the J gene TRBJ1-2; 7 bases match TRBD1. In germline, CDR1 is SGHKS, CDR2 YYEKEE (reference sequence). The V segment lost 4 bases and the J segment 3 bases; nucleotides outside the gene matches: 6. The CDR3 totals 14 residues.

This clone was found a few times. The rearrangement joins TRBV25-1 to TRBJ1-6, with a tentative D call TRBD1 (6 bases). V was trimmed by 2 bases and J by 7 bases, leaving 15 bases between them. The CDR3 consists of 16 residues. Germline V gene lookup returns CDR1 MGHDK and CDR2 SYGVNS. CDR3 nucleotides: TGTGCCAGCAGTGAACTATGGACAGTCGCAAATTCACCCCTCCACTTT. It is translated as CASSELWTVANSPLHF.

This clone turned up a few times. CDR3 sequence: CASSSQGNNEKLFF. DNA of the CDR3: TGCGCCAGCAGTTCACAGGGAAATAATGAAAAACTGTTTTTT. The chain combines TRBV10-2 with TRBJ1-4, with D perhaps TRBD1 (6 bases). The CDR3 consists of 14 residues. V was cut by 5 bases and J by 4 bases, with 11 bases left in between. The germline V gene encodes CDR1 WSHSY and CDR2 SAAADI.

This sequence joins TRBV6-5 and TRBJ1-1; D gene unclear. V dropped 6 bases and J dropped 1 base, with 12 bases sitting between them. The germline V gene encodes CDR1 MNHEY and CDR2 SVGAGI. The CDR3 totals 14 residues. CDR3 nucleotide sequence: TGTGCCAGCAGAACCAGGTTTCCGAACACTGAAGCTTTCTTT. Translating gives CASRTRFPNTEAFF.

This clone was detected only once. This chain uses TRBV11-2 with TRBJ1-4; D gene uncertain. This CDR3 has 13 residues. The germline gives CDR1 SGHAT, CDR2 FQNNGV. V shed 3 bases and J shed 5 bases, with 7 bases lying between them. The DNA for the CDR3 is TGTGCCAGCAGCTTGGGAGGGAATGAAAAACTGTTTTTT. It is translated as CASSLGGNEKLFF.

V usage is TRBV11-2 and J usage is TRBJ1-2; D is possibly TRBD1 (5 bases). CDR3 length equals 18 residues. Deletions cut 0 bases from V and 3 bases from J, with 20 bases between. Germline CDR1 and CDR2: SGHAT and FQNNGV. The CDR3: CASSLDRGGSGPHYGYTF. DNA of the CDR3: TGTGCCAGCAGCTTAGATCGGGGGGGGAGTGGGCCCCACTATGGCTACACCTTC.

The chain carries TRBV7-9 and TRBJ2-2, with D possibly matching TRBD1 (6 bases). This CDR3 is 14 amino acids long. Germline assignment: CDR1 SEHNR and CDR2 FQNEAQ (reference sequence). Trimming left V 10 bases short and J 6 bases short, with 18 bases between. The CDR3 DNA reads as TGTGCCATCCGGGGCAGGGGTATAGCCGGGGAGCTGTTTTTT. Translating it yields CAIRGRGIAGELFF. Full variable domain (outside the CDR3, taken from reference TRBV7-9 and TRBJ2-2): DTGVSQNPRHKITKRGQNVTFRCDPISEHNRLYWYRQTLGQGPEFLTYFQNEAQLEKSRLLSDRFSAERPKGSFSTLEIQRTEQGDSAMYLCAIRGRGIAGELFFGEGSRLTVL.

V and J are TRBV6-4 and TRBJ1-1, with 10 bases aligning to TRBD1. Germline CDR1 MRHNA, CDR2 SNTAGT. The length of the CDR3 is 14 residues. V shed 3 bases, J shed 5 bases, and the junction held 3 bases outside the gene matches. The CDR3 DNA reads as TGTGCCAGCAGTGAGGGACAGGGGAGGACTGAAGCTTTCTTT. Translating gives CASSEGQGRTEAFF.

The rearrangement uses TRBV10-1 and TRBJ2-1; 10 bases line up with TRBD1. This CDR3 has 16 amino acids. Germline CDR1 and CDR2: WNHNN and SYGVQD (reference sequence). V was clipped by 5 bases and J by 3 bases; unmatched bases: 7. CDR3 region: CASSYVRDRGYNEQFF. The CDR3 region has the DNA TGCGCCAGCAGTTACGTCCGGGACAGGGGCTACAATGAGCAGTTCTTC.

This chain links TRBV18 with TRBJ1-2; 7 bases align to TRBD1. Germline-derived CDR1 and CDR2 are KGHSH and LQKENI. With V trimmed by 3 bases and J by 4 bases, 2 bases remained unmatched. The CDR3 sequence is 13 residues long. CDR3 DNA sequence: TGTGCCAGCTCACCCTACAGGGGCTATGGCTACACCTTC. This gives the protein CASSPYRGYGYTF.

This chain joins TRBV9 and TRBJ1-2, with a weak D call TRBD1 (6 bases). The CDR3 totals 12 residues. Germline V gene lookup returns CDR1 SGDLS and CDR2 YYNGEE. V lost 6 bases, J lost 8 bases, and 14 bases lay in between. CDR3 in DNA: TGTGCCAGCAACGAGGGGGGAGGGGGCTACACCTTC. Its protein is CASNEGGGGYTF.

J is TRBJ2-1 and V is TRBV4-2, with 14 bases aligning to TRBD2. This CDR3 region has 17 residues. The germline gives CDR1 LGHNA, CDR2 YNFKEQ. Germline trimming cut 4 bases from V and 7 bases from J; bases unmatched to any gene: 9. The DNA of the CDR3 is TGTGCCAGCAGCCCCCGGACTAGCGGGGGGCGGGGGAATGAGCAGTTCTTC. Amino acid sequence: CASSPRTSGGRGNEQFF.

This sequence joins TRBV7-9 and TRBJ2-7, with D unresolved. CDR1 SEHNR and CDR2 FQNEAQ come from the germline V gene (reference sequence). The CDR3 is 12 amino acids. The germline V and J ends were trimmed by 8 bases and 4 bases, with 12 bases remaining between them. The DNA for the CDR3 is TGTGCCAGCGCTCCCGACGGGTACGAGCAGTACTTC. As protein: CASAPDGYEQYF.

This rearrangement joins TRBV19 to TRBJ1-5; tentatively, D is TRBD1 (6 bases). The V end lost 5 bases, the J end lost 5 bases, and 10 bases lay between the germline ends. CDR1 and CDR2 from the germline V gene are LNHDA and SQIVND (reference sequence). The CDR3 is 13 amino acids. The CDR3 here is CASSPGVYQPQHF. In DNA form, the CDR3 reads TGTGCCAGTAGTCCAGGGGTGTATCAGCCCCAGCATTTT.

The rearrangement links TRBV7-2 to TRBJ1-1; D possibly corresponds to TRBD1 (6 bases). The CDR3 contains 13 residues. V was clipped by 4 bases and J by 4 bases, with 10 bases between them. Germline V lookup: CDR1 SGHTA, CDR2 FQGNSA. The CDR3 nucleotides read TGTGCCAGCAGCTCGGACAGTGGCACTGAAGCTTTCTTT. This codes for CASSSDSGTEAFF.

The genes are TRBV7-2 and TRBJ2-5; TRBD1 might be the D (5 bases). The V and J ends lost 6 bases and 6 bases respectively, with 23 bases between them. The CDR3 totals 16 residues. In germline, CDR1 is SGHTA, CDR2 FQGNSA. The CDR3 loop reads CASSYGAGMATKTQYF. CDR3 coding DNA: TGTGCCAGCAGTTACGGCGCAGGGATGGCAACAAAGACCCAGTACTTC.